Listed below are T cell receptor beta chains from one sample, sequenced in a study of T cell repertoires in aging, cancer and after chemotherapy. Each CDR3 protein is one row after TCRdb ran MiXCR on the multiplex PCR reads. The sample has about 10,000 distinct CDR3 sequences; under 35% are singletons. The sequenced sample was blood. The source of these receptors is a human donor in good health. Both conserved end residues are part of each CDR3. The D gene is left open where the match is weak. Some rows mark clone size as missing; the rest say once, few, many or name a class of expanded clone.

V gene	D gene	J gene	clone size	CDR3 protein	CDR3 DNA
TRBV4-3	NA	TRBJ1-5	NA	CASSQDLGQPQHF	TGCGCCAGCAGCCAAGATTTAGGCCAGCCCCAGCATTTT
TRBV6-2/TRBV6-3	NA	TRBJ2-1	few	CASIETPLSEYNEQFF	TGTGCCAGCATCGAGACGCCATTATCGGAATACAATGAGCAGTTCTTC
TRBV20-1	NA	TRBJ2-5	NA	CSASYSQETQYF	TGCAGTGCTAGTTATAGCCAAGAGACCCAGTACTTC
TRBV6-5	NA	TRBJ1-1	few	CASSYLQGWTEAFF	TGTGCCAGCAGTTACTTACAGGGTTGGACTGAAGCTTTCTTT
TRBV4-1	TRBD2	TRBJ2-7	NA	CASSRGLNYEQYF	TGCGCCAGCAGCCGGGGACTAAACTACGAGCAGTACTTC
TRBV6-1	TRBD1	TRBJ1-2	few	CASSEGAGGGYGYTF	TGTGCCAGCAGTGAAGGGGCAGGGGGCGGCTATGGCTACACCTTC
TRBV7-6	TRBD1	TRBJ1-6	NA	CASSPGTGCRNSPLHF	TGTGCCAGCAGCCCCGGGACAGGGTGTCGGAATTCACCCCTCCACTTT
TRBV6-1	TRBD2	TRBJ2-3	NA	CASSGTSGGPDTQYF	TGTGCCAGCAGTGGGACTAGCGGGGGGCCAGATACGCAGTATTTT
TRBV2	TRBD1	TRBJ1-6	NA	CASSEQGAQRRSPLHF	TGTGCCAGCAGTGAACAGGGGGCGCAACGTCGCTCACCCCTCCACTTT
TRBV6-5	NA	TRBJ1-6	medium-sized	CASSYTPVGDHNSPLHF	TGTGCCAGCAGTTACACCCCGGTGGGGGACCATAATTCACCCCTCCACTTT
TRBV12-3/TRBV12-4	NA	TRBJ1-5	few	CASSLGGAERSQHF	TGTGCCAGCAGTTTAGGGGGGGCAGAGAGGTCCCAGCATTTT
TRBV20-1	NA	TRBJ2-1	NA	CSTTNADFDHNEQFF	TGCAGTACAACTAACGCGGATTTTGACCACAATGAGCAGTTCTTC
TRBV15	TRBD2	TRBJ2-7	medium-sized	CATSTETSGAYEQYF	TGTGCCACCAGCACCGAGACAAGCGGGGCCTACGAGCAGTACTTC
TRBV6-5	NA	TRBJ1-6	few	CASSYSGGSADSPLHF	TGTGCCAGCAGTTACTCGGGGGGCAGCGCGGATTCACCCCTCCACTTT
TRBV20-1	TRBD2	TRBJ2-3	few	CSARGRGGGSDTQYF	TGCAGTGCTAGGGGTCGGGGCGGGGGGTCTGATACGCAGTATTTT
TRBV13	NA	TRBJ2-2	NA	CASSSGLTGELFF	TGTGCCAGCAGCTCGGGGTTAACCGGGGAGCTGTTTTTT
TRBV12-3/TRBV12-4	NA	TRBJ2-5	NA	CASSSPPEGRGETQYF	TGTGCCAGCAGTTCCCCCCCGGAGGGACGGGGAGAGACCCAGTACTTC
TRBV29-1	NA	TRBJ1-1	NA	CSAGGGIGTEAFF	TGCAGCGCCGGGGGGGGAATAGGCACTGAAGCTTTCTTT
TRBV5-5	TRBD1	TRBJ1-1	few	CATKTDRVNTEAFF	TGTGCCACCAAAACGGACAGGGTGAACACTGAAGCTTTCTTT
TRBV19	TRBD1	TRBJ1-1	NA	CASSGDRGRTTEAFF	TGTGCCAGTAGTGGGGACAGGGGGAGGACCACTGAAGCTTTCTTT
TRBV7-2	NA	TRBJ2-3	NA	CASSLGYSGRDTKYF	TGTGCCAGCAGCTTAGGGTATTCTGGCAGGGATACGAAGTATTTT
TRBV6-6	NA	TRBJ1-1	NA	CASSYGQSEAFF	TGTGCCAGCAGTTACGGGCAGTCTGAAGCTTTCTTT
TRBV27	TRBD1	TRBJ1-2	few	CASSLSMDRRYGYTF	TGTGCCAGCAGTTTATCGATGGACAGGCGCTATGGCTACACCTTC
TRBV28	TRBD1	TRBJ1-2	NA	CASSLPKGGQLYGYTF	TGTGCCAGCAGTTTACCGAAAGGGGGACAGCTCTATGGCTACACCTTC
TRBV6-5	TRBD2	TRBJ2-7	few	CASRPDSGGPIYEQYF	TGTGCCAGCAGACCCGATAGCGGGGGGCCCATCTACGAGCAGTACTTC
TRBV5-6	NA	TRBJ2-7	NA	CASSLGLYEQYF	TGTGCCAGCAGCCTAGGGCTATACGAGCAGTACTTC
TRBV19	NA	TRBJ2-5	few	CASSIGGGSAQYF	TGTGCCAGTAGTATAGGAGGGGGGTCGGCCCAGTACTTC
TRBV7-2	TRBD1	TRBJ2-5	NA	CASSYYGQGETQYF	TGTGCCAGCAGCTATTACGGACAGGGAGAGACCCAGTACTTC
TRBV19	NA	TRBJ2-3	NA	CASSIISPGTDTQYF	TGTGCCAGTAGTATAATTTCCCCCGGCACAGATACGCAGTATTTT
TRBV7-6	TRBD1	TRBJ2-7	few	CASGTGRYEQYF	TGTGCCAGCGGGACAGGGCGCTACGAGCAGTACTTC
TRBV19	NA	TRBJ1-2	medium-sized	CASSTGDTSNGYTF	TGTGCCAGTAGTACCGGAGACACGAGCAATGGCTACACCTTC
TRBV12-3/TRBV12-4	NA	TRBJ2-6	medium-sized	CASSPTGANVLTF	TGTGCCAGCAGTCCCACTGGGGCCAACGTCCTGACTTTC
TRBV6-5	NA	TRBJ1-2	medium-sized	CASSYMNGYTF	TGTGCCAGCAGTTACATGAATGGCTACACCTTC
TRBV6-5	NA	TRBJ2-2	few	CASSYLGEELFF	TGTGCCAGCAGTTATCTGGGTGAGGAGCTGTTTTTT
TRBV6-6	NA	TRBJ1-1	medium-sized	CASSYLTSEAFF	TGTGCCAGCAGTTACCTTACAAGCGAAGCTTTCTTT
TRBV7-3	TRBD2	TRBJ2-1	few	CASSQSAGGYNEQFF	TGTGCCAGCAGCCAGTCAGCGGGGGGGTATAATGAGCAGTTCTTC
TRBV7-9	NA	TRBJ1-1	NA	CAISAQGRGTEAFF	TGTGCCATCAGCGCCCAGGGCAGGGGCACTGAAGCTTTCTTT
TRBV20-1	TRBD2	TRBJ2-3	NA	CSARPSGGVRDTQYF	TGCAGTGCTAGGCCTAGCGGGGGGGTTAGAGATACGCAGTATTTT
TRBV7-3	TRBD2	TRBJ2-1	NA	CASSLNVASGGYNEQFF	TGTGCCAGCAGCTTAAATGTCGCTAGCGGGGGGTACAATGAGCAGTTCTTC
TRBV13	NA	TRBJ2-5	NA	CASSLGGGQETQYF	TGTGCCAGCAGCTTAGGAGGCGGGCAAGAGACCCAGTACTTC
TRBV6-5	TRBD1	TRBJ1-2	NA	CASGDRGNYGYTF	TGTGCCAGCGGCGACAGGGGTAACTATGGCTACACCTTC
TRBV28	NA	TRBJ2-5	NA	CASSPTELGRETQYF	TGTGCCAGCAGTCCCACCGAACTAGGTCGGGAGACCCAGTACTTC